This T cell receptor beta chain was found in a study of PD-L1 blockade in urothelial cancer. The ends were cut back, 3 bases at V and 6 bases at J, with 20 bases in the middle. This CDR3 contains 17 residues. The germline CDR1 and CDR2 sequences are KGHSH and LQKENI. Method: immunoSEQ multiplex PCR; TCRdb's copy keeps in-frame clones and lacks some. The sample has roughly 87,000 clones, about nine tenths seen once; the top ten hold 5% to 7%. This TCR was sampled from a woman in her seventies with urothelial cancer. V is TRBV18 and J is TRBJ1-4; a weak D match, TRBD1 (6 bases). Sequenced here: PBMCs, sampled around atezolizumab (anti-PD-L1) treatment. This CDR3 is CASSPPIWTAPHEKLFF. The CDR3 DNA sequence: TGTGCCAGCTCACCCCCTATCTGGACAGCACCTCATGAAAAACTGTTTTTT. The full variable domain, in which reference TRBV18 and TRBJ1-4 provide the parts outside the CDR3, is NAGVMQNPRHLVRRRGQEARLRCSPMKGHSHVYWYRQLPEEGLKFMVYLQKENIIDESGMPKERFSAEFPKEGPSILRIQQVVRGDSAAYFCASSPPIWTAPHEKLFFGSGTQLSVL.